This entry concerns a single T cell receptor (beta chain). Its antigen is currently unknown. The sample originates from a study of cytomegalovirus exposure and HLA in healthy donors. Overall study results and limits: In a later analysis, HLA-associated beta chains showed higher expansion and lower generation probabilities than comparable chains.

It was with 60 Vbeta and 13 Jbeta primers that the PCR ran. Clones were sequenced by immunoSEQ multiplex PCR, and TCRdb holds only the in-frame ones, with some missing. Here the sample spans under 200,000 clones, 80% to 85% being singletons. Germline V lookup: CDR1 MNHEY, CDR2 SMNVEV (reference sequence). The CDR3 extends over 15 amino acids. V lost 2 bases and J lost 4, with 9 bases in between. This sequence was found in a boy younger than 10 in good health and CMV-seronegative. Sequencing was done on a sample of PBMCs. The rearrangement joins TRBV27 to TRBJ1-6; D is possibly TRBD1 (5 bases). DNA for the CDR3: TGTGCCAGCAGTTTACGACAGTTTTATAATTCACCCCTCCACTTT. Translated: CASSLRQFYNSPLHF.